Shown below are 21 T cell receptor beta chains from a single sample sequenced in a study of blood T cell repertoires in COVID-19. The protocol was immunoSEQ multiplex PCR, while the TCRdb copy is restricted to in-frame clones and leaves out a portion. This sample has some 110,000 clones; 87% occur once, and the top ten carry 7.7%. The sequenced material came from peripheral blood. The receptors were gathered from a human donor in a cohort sampled during active COVID-19.

V usage is TRBV29-1 and J usage is TRBJ2-3; 9 bases match TRBD2. The CDR3 loop spans 13 amino acids. Germline V gene data show CDR1 as SQVTM and CDR2 as ANQGSEA. Germline trimming cut 1 base from V and 4 bases from J; bases unmatched to any gene: 0. The CDR3: CSVEGTSADTQYF. In nucleotides, the CDR3 is TGCAGCGTTGAAGGGACTAGCGCAGATACGCAGTATTTT.

The chain couples TRBV6-4 to TRBJ2-1, with 11 bases aligning to TRBD2. Germline trimming cut 8 bases from V and 8 bases from J; bases unmatched to any gene: 11. This CDR3 has 15 residues. CDR1 and CDR2 from the germline V gene are MRHNA and SNTAGT. The CDR3 DNA is TGTGCCAGCCTCCATAGCGGGGGGGGCGGATATGAGCAGTTCTTC. This translates into CASLHSGGGGYEQFF.

This clone appeared a single time. This chain joins TRBV19 and TRBJ2-6, with no clear D. The germline gives CDR1 LNHDA, CDR2 SQIVND (reference sequence). Trimming took 5 bases from V and 0 from J, leaving 8 bases between them. CDR3 size: 15 residues. The CDR3 DNA sequence: TGTGCCAGTAGTGTACTCCACTCTGGGGCCAACGTCCTGACTTTC. It yields the protein CASSVLHSGANVLTF. Drawing the rest from reference TRBV19 and TRBJ2-6, the complete variable domain is DGGITQSPKYLFRKEGQNVTLSCEQNLNHDAMYWYRQDPGQGLRLIYYSQIVNDFQKGDIAEGYSVSREKKESFPLTVTSAQKNPTAFYLCASSVLHSGANVLTFGAGSRLTVL.

The V gene is TRBV3-1 (or the pseudogene TRBV3-2), the J gene TRBJ2-2, with 12 bases aligning to TRBD2. The CDR3 runs 18 residues. Germline V lookup: CDR1 LGHDT, CDR2 YNNKEL (reference sequence). Trimming took 1 base from V and 6 from J; bases not matched to a gene: 9. CDR3 in amino acids: CASSQARPGLAGPGELFF. The DNA for the CDR3 is TGTGCCAGCAGCCAAGCCCGACCCGGACTAGCGGGACCCGGGGAGCTGTTTTTT.

The V gene is TRBV6-5, the J gene TRBJ2-2; D not resolved. CDR1 is MNHEY and CDR2 is SVGAGI in the germline V gene. V lost 7 bases and J lost 1, with 13 bases in between. This CDR3 contains 15 residues. The CDR3 region has the DNA TGTGCCAGCAAGATTACTGCTGGGAACACCGGGGAGCTGTTTTTT. Protein product: CASKITAGNTGELFF.

This chain joins TRBV10-1 and TRBJ2-7, with 10 nucleotides matching TRBD1. The germline gives CDR1 WNHNN, CDR2 SYGVQD (reference sequence). With V trimmed by 2 bases and J by 5 bases, 3 bases remained unmatched. This CDR3 comprises 14 residues. CDR3 nucleotide sequence: TGCGCCAGCAGTGAGGGGACAGGGGCAGACGAGCAGTACTTC. Encoded protein: CASSEGTGADEQYF.

The chain has TRBV11-2 and TRBJ2-7; 9 positions match TRBD1. The CDR3 has 17 residues. V lost 0 bases, J lost 2 bases, and 8 bases stayed unmatched. Germline lookup yields CDR1 SGHAT and CDR2 FQNNGV. The CDR3 DNA reads TGTGCCAGCAGCTTAGATGCCGGGACAGGGACTACCTACGAGCAGTACTTC. Translated: CASSLDAGTGTTYEQYF.

The J gene is TRBJ1-2, the V gene TRBV5-1; a possible D gene is TRBD1 (5 bases). The CDR3 runs 16 residues. Per germline, CDR1 SGHRS and CDR2 YFSETQ. V was clipped by 4 bases and J by 2 bases, with 18 bases between them. The CDR3 sequence: CASSPQEGTSNYGYTF. In nucleotides, the CDR3 is TGCGCCAGCAGCCCCCAGGAGGGGACGAGCAACTATGGCTACACCTTC.

The chain employs TRBV5-1 and TRBJ2-3; 8 bases agree with TRBD1. Trimming took 1 base from V and 4 from J; bases not matched to a gene: 8. This CDR3 region has 16 residues. CDR1 is SGHRS and CDR2 is YFSETQ in the germline V gene. CDR3 loop: CASSLSDRVGPDTQYF. The CDR3 bases are TGCGCCAGCAGCTTGTCGGACAGGGTGGGGCCAGATACGCAGTATTTT. The entire variable domain, with the rest obtained from reference TRBV5-1 and TRBJ2-3, is as follows: KAGVTQTPRYLIKTRGQQVTLSCSPISGHRSVSWYQQTPGQGLQFLFEYFSETQRNKGNFPGRFSGRQFSNSRSEMNVSTLELGDSALYLCASSLSDRVGPDTQYFGPGTRLTVL.

The chain couples TRBV5-4 to TRBJ1-6; no clear D. V gave up 4 bases and J gave up 7 bases, with 18 bases separating them. This CDR3 contains 16 residues. Germline loops: CDR1 SGHNT, CDR2 YYREEE (reference sequence). CDR3 nucleotides: TGTGCCAGCAGCGAAAGGACTCGTTCTCCGAATTCACCCCTCCACTTT. Protein product: CASSERTRSPNSPLHF. The full variable domain, its missing parts supplied by reference TRBV5-4 and TRBJ1-6, is ETGVTQSPTHLIKTRGQQVTLRCSSQSGHNTVSWYQQALGQGPQFIFQYYREEENGRGNFPPRFSGLQFPNYSSELNVNALELDDSALYLCASSERTRSPNSPLHFGNGTRLTVT.

The V and J genes are TRBV27 and TRBJ2-3; TRBD1 matches at 10 bases. The CDR3 loop spans 17 amino acids. V lost 0 bases to trimming and J lost 4 bases; unmatched junction nucleotides: 7. The V gene's germline CDR1 is MNHEY and CDR2 SMNVEV (reference sequence). For the CDR3, the DNA is TGTGCCAGCAGTTTATCCCCGGGACAGGGGACTGCAGATACGCAGTATTTT. Protein sequence: CASSLSPGQGTADTQYF.

The rearrangement joins TRBV5-4 to TRBJ1-1, with a tentative D call TRBD1 (6 bases). Per germline, CDR1 SGHNT and CDR2 YYREEE (reference sequence). The CDR3 is 15 residues long. Between the trimmed V and J ends, which lost 4 bases and 4 bases, there was a span of 17 bases. The CDR3 loop reads CASSPLTGQITEAFF. As DNA, the CDR3 is TGTGCCAGCAGCCCCTTAACAGGGCAGATCACTGAAGCTTTCTTT.

The chain recombines TRBV7-8 with TRBJ2-3; 8 nucleotides match TRBD1. This CDR3 comprises 19 residues. Germline V gene sequence: CDR1 SGHVS, CDR2 FQNEAQ. V shed 5 bases and J 0 bases; nucleotides not matched to a gene: 16. The CDR3 sequence: CASSLGQVHRAVSTDTQYF. The DNA of the CDR3 is TGTGCCAGCAGCCTGGGACAGGTCCATCGTGCAGTTAGCACAGATACGCAGTATTTT.

CDR3 bases: TGTGCCAGCAGCCCCCGGCCGGAGGGGACAGATACGCAGTATTTT. Amino acid sequence: CASSPRPEGTDTQYF. The chain couples TRBV11-1 to TRBJ2-3, with D possibly TRBD2 on 6 matching bases. V was cut by 5 bases and J by 3 bases, with 15 bases left in between. This CDR3 region has 15 residues. Germline V CDR1 and CDR2: SGHAT, FQDESV (reference sequence).

V is TRBV6-5 and J is TRBJ2-2, with a tentative D call TRBD1 (6 bases). CDR1 is MNHEY, CDR2 SVGAGI, per germline. The CDR3 sequence is 15 residues long. Trimming took 7 bases from V and 0 from J, leaving 12 bases between them. CDR3 coding DNA: TGTGCCAGCATATTCACAGGGACGAACACCGGGGAGCTGTTTTTT. As protein: CASIFTGTNTGELFF.

The V gene is TRBV12-5, the J gene TRBJ2-3; 8 nucleotides line up with TRBD2. The CDR3 consists of 17 residues. The germline gives CDR1 LGHNT, CDR2 FRNRAP. V gave up 0 bases and J gave up 0 bases; unmatched junction bases: 5. The CDR3 DNA reads as TGTGCTAGTGGTTTGGTCCTCGGGGGGGGTAGCACAGATACGCAGTATTTT. Translation gives CASGLVLGGGSTDTQYF.

The rearrangement joins TRBV18 to TRBJ2-7, with D possibly being TRBD1 (6 bases). Germline lookup yields CDR1 KGHSH and CDR2 LQKENI. Trimming stripped 2 bases from V and 5 bases from J, with 16 bases between. CDR3 length: 15 amino acids. In DNA, the CDR3 is TGTGCCAGCTCACCATCATCGACAGGTGGGCACGAGCAGTACTTC. As protein: CASSPSSTGGHEQYF.

The CDR3 region is CASRTLQGPGNTIYF. Here the CDR3 DNA reads TGTGCCAGCAGAACCTTACAGGGGCCTGGAAACACCATATATTTT. The V call is TRBV28, the J call TRBJ1-3, with TRBD1 matching over 7 bases. This CDR3 has 15 amino acids. With 6 bases clipped from V and 2 bases from J, the junction kept 7 bases outside the gene matches. The germline V gene encodes CDR1 MDHEN and CDR2 SYDVKM.

The chain uses TRBV7-2 and TRBJ2-3; tentative D call: TRBD2 (6 bases). Germline assignment: CDR1 SGHTA and CDR2 FQGNSA. Trimming pared 5 bases from V and 7 bases from J, leaving 16 bases between. The CDR3 spans 14 residues. CDR3: CASSPSPSANTQYF. The CDR3 DNA reads TGTGCCAGCAGCCCCAGTCCTAGCGCAAATACGCAGTATTTT.

In nucleotides, the CDR3 is TGTGCCAGCAGCTTAGTCCAGGGTGGGAACAATCAGCCCCAGCATTTT. Amino acid sequence: CASSLVQGGNNQPQHF. This chain joins TRBV7-8 and TRBJ1-5; possible D gene TRBD1, 5 bases. Between the trimmed V and J ends, which lost 1 base and 3 bases, there was a span of 13 bases. Germline CDR1 and CDR2: SGHVS and FQNEAQ. This CDR3 spans 16 amino acids. Together with reference TRBV7-8 and TRBJ1-5, the CDR3 gives the full variable domain: GAGVSQSPRYKVAKRGQDVALRCDPISGHVSLFWYQQALGQGPEFLTYFQNEAQLDKSGLPSDRFFAERPEGSVSTLKIQRTQQEDSAVYLCASSLVQGGNNQPQHFGDGTRLSIL.

The chain joins TRBV9 to TRBJ1-5; 9 bases map to TRBD1. The CDR3 has 14 amino acids. The germline gives CDR1 SGDLS, CDR2 YYNGEE. The trim removed 3 bases at V and 7 bases at J, leaving 5 bases unmatched. CDR3 region: CASSEGTGKQPQHF. CDR3 nucleotide sequence: TGTGCCAGCAGCGAGGGGACAGGGAAACAGCCCCAGCATTTT.